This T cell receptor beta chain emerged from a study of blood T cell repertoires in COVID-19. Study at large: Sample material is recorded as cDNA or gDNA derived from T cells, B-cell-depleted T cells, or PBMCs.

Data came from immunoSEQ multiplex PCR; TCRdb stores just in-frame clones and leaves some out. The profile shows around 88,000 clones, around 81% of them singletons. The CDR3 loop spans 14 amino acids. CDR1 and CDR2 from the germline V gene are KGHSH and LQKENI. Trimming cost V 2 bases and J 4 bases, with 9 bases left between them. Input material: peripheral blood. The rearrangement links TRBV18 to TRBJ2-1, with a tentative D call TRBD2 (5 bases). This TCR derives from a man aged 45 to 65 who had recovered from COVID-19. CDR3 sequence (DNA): TGTGCCAGCTCACCAGGGAGCGCTTACAATGAGCAGTTCTTC. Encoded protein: CASSPGSAYNEQFF.